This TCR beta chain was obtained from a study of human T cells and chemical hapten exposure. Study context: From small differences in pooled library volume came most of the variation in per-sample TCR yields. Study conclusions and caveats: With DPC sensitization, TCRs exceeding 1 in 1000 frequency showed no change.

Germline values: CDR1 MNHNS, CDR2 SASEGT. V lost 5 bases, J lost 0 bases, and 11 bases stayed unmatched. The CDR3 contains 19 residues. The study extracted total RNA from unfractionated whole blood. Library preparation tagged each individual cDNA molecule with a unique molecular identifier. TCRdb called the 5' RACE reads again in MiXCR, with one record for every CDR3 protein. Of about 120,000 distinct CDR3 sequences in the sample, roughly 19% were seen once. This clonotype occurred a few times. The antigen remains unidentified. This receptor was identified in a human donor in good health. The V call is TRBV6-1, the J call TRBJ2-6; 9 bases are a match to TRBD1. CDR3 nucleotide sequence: TGTGCCAGCAGTAAATTAGGGGGACAGGGACTCTCTGGGGCCAACGTCCTGACTTTC. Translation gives CASSKLGGQGLSGANVLTF.